Below are 6 T cell receptor beta chains sequenced from a single sample in a study of T cell changes during pregnancy in multiple sclerosis. The repertoire was sequenced with immunoSEQ multiplex PCR; TCRdb's copy has only in-frame clones and lacks some. The table shows 70,000 to 75,000 clones, with 90% to 95% occurring only once. The material sequenced was peripheral blood, taken in the second trimester of pregnancy. All receptors come from a female donor in good health, enrolled as a control in a pregnancy study.

The V gene is TRBV6-5, the J gene TRBJ1-5; 9 nucleotides agree with TRBD1. Germline values: CDR1 MNHEY, CDR2 SVGAGI. CDR3 length: 15 residues. With 2 bases clipped from V and 7 bases from J, the junction kept 6 bases outside the gene matches. CDR3 region: CASSYSRDRAQPQHF. The CDR3 DNA sequence: TGTGCCAGCAGTTACAGCCGGGACAGGGCCCAGCCCCAGCATTTT.

The genes are TRBV29-1 and TRBJ1-2; no definite D call. The germline gives CDR1 SQVTM, CDR2 ANQGSEA. This CDR3 has 11 residues. V was trimmed by 2 bases and J by 8 bases, leaving 9 bases between them. CDR3 DNA sequence: TGCAGCGTTGAACCGGGAGAGGGCTACACCTTC. It translates to CSVEPGEGYTF.

V usage is TRBV7-6 and J usage is TRBJ2-2; 7 bases fit TRBD2. Germline trimming cut 4 bases from V and 5 bases from J; bases unmatched to any gene: 7. CDR3 length equals 15 residues. Germline CDR1 reads SGHVS; CDR2 reads FNYEAQ. For the CDR3, the DNA is TGTGCCAGCAGCTCCCGGGACTACGGTACCGGGGAGCTGTTTTTT. Translated, it gives CASSSRDYGTGELFF.

This rearrangement joins TRBV21-1 to TRBJ1-1. TRBV21-1 is a pseudogene. This CDR3 spans 12 amino acids. The CDR3 sequence is CASNSPGPGAFF. The CDR3 DNA follows: TGTGCCAGCAATAGTCCGGGTCCGGGGGCTTTCTTT.

This chain links TRBV29-1 with TRBJ2-7, with D perhaps TRBD1 (5 bases). Germline CDR1 SQVTM, CDR2 ANQGSEA. The CDR3 runs 14 residues. Trimming cost V 6 bases and J 3 bases, with 18 bases left between them. The CDR3 spells CSVMWAGRRYEQYF. Here the CDR3 DNA reads TGCAGCGTCATGTGGGCAGGGCGACGCTACGAGCAGTACTTC.

The count of this clone is one. The rearrangement links TRBV19 to TRBJ2-2, with D unresolved. This CDR3 spans 15 amino acids. V was cut by 5 bases and J by 0 bases, with 10 bases left in between. Germline V gene lookup returns CDR1 LNHDA and CDR2 SQIVND (reference sequence). CDR3 amino acids: CASSPRQANTGELFF. CDR3 sequence (DNA): TGTGCCAGTAGTCCGCGACAAGCGAACACCGGGGAGCTGTTTTTT.